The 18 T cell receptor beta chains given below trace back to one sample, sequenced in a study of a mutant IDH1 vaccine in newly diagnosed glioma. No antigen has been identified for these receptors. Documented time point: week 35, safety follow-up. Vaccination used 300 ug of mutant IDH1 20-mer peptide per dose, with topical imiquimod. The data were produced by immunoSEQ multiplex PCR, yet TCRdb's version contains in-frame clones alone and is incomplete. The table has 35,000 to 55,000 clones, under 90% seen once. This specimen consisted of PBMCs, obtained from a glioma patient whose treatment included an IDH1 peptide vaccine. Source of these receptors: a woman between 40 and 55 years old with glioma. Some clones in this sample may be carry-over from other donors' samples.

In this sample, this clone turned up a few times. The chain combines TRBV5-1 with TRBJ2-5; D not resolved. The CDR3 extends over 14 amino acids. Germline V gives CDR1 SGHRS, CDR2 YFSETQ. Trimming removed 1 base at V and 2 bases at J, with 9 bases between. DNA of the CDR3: TGCGCCAGCAGCTTGTTAACGGATCAAGAGACCCAGTACTTC. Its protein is CASSLLTDQETQYF.

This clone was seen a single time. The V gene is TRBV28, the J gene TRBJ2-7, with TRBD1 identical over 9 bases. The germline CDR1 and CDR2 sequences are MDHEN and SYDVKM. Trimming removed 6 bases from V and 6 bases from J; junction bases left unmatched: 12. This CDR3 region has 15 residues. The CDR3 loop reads CASSPQGQGTSEQYF. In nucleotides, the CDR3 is TGTGCCAGCAGCCCCCAGGGACAGGGTACGAGCGAGCAGTACTTC.

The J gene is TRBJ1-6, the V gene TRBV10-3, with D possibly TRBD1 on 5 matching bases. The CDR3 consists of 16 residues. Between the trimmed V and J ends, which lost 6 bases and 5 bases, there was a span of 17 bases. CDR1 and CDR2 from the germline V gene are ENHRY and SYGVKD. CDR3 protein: CAISDLGTVDNSPLHF. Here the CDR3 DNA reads TGTGCCATCAGCGATCTTGGGACGGTAGATAATTCACCCCTCCACTTT.

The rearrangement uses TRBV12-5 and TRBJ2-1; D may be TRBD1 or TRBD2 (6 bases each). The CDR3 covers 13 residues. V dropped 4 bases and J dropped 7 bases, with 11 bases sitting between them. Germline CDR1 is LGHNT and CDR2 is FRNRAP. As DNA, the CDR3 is TGTGCTAGTGGTTCCGGGGGCAGGAATGAGCAGTTCTTC. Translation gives CASGSGGRNEQFF.

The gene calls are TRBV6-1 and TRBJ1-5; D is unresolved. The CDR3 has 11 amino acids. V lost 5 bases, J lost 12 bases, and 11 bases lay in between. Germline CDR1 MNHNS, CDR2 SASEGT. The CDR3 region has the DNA TGTGCCAGCAGTTCCCAAACGATCCAGCATTTT. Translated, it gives CASSSQTIQHF.

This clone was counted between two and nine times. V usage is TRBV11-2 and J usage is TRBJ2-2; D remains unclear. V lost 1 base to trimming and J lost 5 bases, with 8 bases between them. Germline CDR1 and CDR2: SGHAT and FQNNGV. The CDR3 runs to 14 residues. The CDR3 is CASSLGATTGELFF. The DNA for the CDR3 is TGTGCCAGCAGCTTAGGGGCCACAACCGGGGAGCTGTTTTTT.

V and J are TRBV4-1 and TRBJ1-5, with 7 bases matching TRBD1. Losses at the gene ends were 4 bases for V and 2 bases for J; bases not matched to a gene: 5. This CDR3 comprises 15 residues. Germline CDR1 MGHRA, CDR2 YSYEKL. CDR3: CASSLRGEGNQPQHF. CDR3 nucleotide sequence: TGCGCCAGCAGCCTCAGGGGGGAAGGCAATCAGCCCCAGCATTTT.

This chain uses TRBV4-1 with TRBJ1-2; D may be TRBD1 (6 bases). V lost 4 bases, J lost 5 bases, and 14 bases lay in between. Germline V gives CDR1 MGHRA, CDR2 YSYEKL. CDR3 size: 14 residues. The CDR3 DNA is TGCGCCAGCAGCCCCGGGGGAGGGGGGTATGGCTACACCTTC. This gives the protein CASSPGGGGYGYTF.

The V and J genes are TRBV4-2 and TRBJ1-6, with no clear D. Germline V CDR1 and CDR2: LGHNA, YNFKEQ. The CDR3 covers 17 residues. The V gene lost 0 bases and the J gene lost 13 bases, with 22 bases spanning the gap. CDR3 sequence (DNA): TGTGCCAGCAGCCAAGACCGTAAGCTCCTTTTGTCTGACCCCCTCCACTTT. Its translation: CASSQDRKLLLSDPLHF.

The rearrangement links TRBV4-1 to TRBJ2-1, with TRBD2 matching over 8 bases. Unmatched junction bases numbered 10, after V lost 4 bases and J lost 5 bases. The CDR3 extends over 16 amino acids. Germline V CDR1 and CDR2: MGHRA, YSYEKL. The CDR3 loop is CASSLFSPGGNNEQFF. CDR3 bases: TGCGCCAGCAGCCTTTTCTCCCCGGGGGGGAACAATGAGCAGTTCTTC.

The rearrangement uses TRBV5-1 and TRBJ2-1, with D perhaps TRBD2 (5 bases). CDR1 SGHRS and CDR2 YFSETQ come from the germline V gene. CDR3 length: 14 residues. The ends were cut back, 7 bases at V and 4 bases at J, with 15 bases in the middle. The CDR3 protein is CASQTEGGYNEQFF. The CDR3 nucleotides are TGCGCCAGCCAAACTGAGGGCGGATACAATGAGCAGTTCTTC.

The CDR3 sequence: CASRHPRQGIYGYTF. The CDR3 DNA sequence: TGTGCCAGCAGACACCCTCGACAGGGAATCTATGGCTACACCTTC. The chain uses TRBV6-5 and TRBJ1-2; 7 nucleotides match TRBD1. This CDR3 comprises 15 residues. Germline assignment: CDR1 MNHEY and CDR2 SVGAGI. Germline trimming cut 6 bases from V and 4 bases from J; bases unmatched to any gene: 11.

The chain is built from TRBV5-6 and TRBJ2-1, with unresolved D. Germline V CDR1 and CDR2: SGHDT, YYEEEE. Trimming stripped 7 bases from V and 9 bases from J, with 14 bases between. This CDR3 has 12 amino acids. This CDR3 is CASGLSRAEQFF. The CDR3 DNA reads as TGTGCCAGCGGATTGAGTCGGGCTGAGCAGTTCTTC.

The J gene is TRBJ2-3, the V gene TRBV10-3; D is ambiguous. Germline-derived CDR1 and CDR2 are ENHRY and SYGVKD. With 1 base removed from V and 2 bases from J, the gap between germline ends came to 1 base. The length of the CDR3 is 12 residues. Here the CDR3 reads CAISEYTDTQYF. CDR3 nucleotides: TGTGCCATCAGTGAGTACACAGATACGCAGTATTTT.

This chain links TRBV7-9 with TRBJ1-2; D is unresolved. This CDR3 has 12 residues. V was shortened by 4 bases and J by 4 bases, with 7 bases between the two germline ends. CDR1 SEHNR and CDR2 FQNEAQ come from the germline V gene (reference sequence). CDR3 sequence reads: CASSSSAYGYTF. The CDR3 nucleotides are TGTGCCAGCAGCTCCTCAGCCTATGGCTACACCTTC. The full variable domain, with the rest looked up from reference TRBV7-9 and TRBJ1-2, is DTGVSQNPRHKITKRGQNVTFRCDPISEHNRLYWYRQTLGQGPEFLTYFQNEAQLEKSRLLSDRFSAERPKGSFSTLEIQRTEQGDSAMYLCASSSSAYGYTFGSGTRLTVV.

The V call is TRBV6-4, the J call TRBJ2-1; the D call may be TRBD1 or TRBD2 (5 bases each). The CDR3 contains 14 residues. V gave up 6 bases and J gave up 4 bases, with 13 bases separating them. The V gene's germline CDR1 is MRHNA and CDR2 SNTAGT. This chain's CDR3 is CASSPGPTYNEQFF. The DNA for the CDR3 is TGTGCCAGCAGCCCGGGACCGACATACAATGAGCAGTTCTTC.

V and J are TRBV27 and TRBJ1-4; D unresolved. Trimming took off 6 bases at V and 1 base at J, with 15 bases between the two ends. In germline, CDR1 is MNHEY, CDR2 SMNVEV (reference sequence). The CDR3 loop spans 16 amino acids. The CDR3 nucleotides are TGTGCCAGCAGCCGATCTCTTGTGGGAACTAATGAAAAACTGTTTTTT. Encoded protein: CASSRSLVGTNEKLFF.

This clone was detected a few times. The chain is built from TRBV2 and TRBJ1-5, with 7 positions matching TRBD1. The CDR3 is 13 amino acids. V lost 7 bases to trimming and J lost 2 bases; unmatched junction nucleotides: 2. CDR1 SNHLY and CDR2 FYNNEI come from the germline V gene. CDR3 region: CASTTGGNQPQHF. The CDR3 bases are TGTGCCAGCACCACAGGGGGCAATCAGCCCCAGCATTTT.